This T cell receptor (beta chain) comes out of a study of blood T cell repertoires in COVID-19. Across under 25 US areas, participants ranged in age from about 18 to 90 years. Self-reported history from a screening survey and questionnaire set each donor's cohort. Two negative PCRs, clearance, or symptom resolution had been documented for recovered Cohort 3 donors. The assay was immunoSEQ multiplex PCR, and TCRdb's table has in-frame clones only and misses some. Seen here are 170,000 or so clones, roughly 84% observed once, and the top ten hold roughly 7.3%. CDR1 and CDR2 from the germline V gene are KGHSH and LQKENI. The CDR3 runs 16 residues. The V end was cut by 2 bases, the J end by 4 bases, with 15 bases between.

The chain carries TRBV18 and TRBJ1-5, with D perhaps matching TRBD1 (6 bases). Sequenced sample: PBMCs or T cells enriched from blood (not recorded which). This receptor was obtained from a woman between 50 and 59 years old who had recovered from COVID-19. The CDR3 loop is CASSPAGTGQNQPQHF. The CDR3 DNA reads as TGTGCCAGCTCACCAGCCGGAACAGGGCAAAATCAGCCCCAGCATTTT.